Described below is a single TCR beta chain sequence and its context. This CDR3 is 14 amino acids long. With 6 bases clipped from V and 5 bases from J, the junction kept 4 bases outside the gene matches. The germline V gene encodes CDR1 SGHTA and CDR2 FQGNSA. This record belongs to a study of blood T cell repertoires in COVID-19. Study as a whole: Specimens from acute and convalescent COVID-19 originated in the United States, Italy and Spain. T cells, B-cell-depleted T cells, or PBMCs supplied cDNA or gDNA.

In the study's own analysis: The assay estimated nucleated cells by amplifying reference gene primers. Using immunoSEQ multiplex PCR, the repertoire was profiled, and TCRdb retains in-frame clones only, with some absent. V, J and clone size were drawn from that table, and D and trimming were deduced from the DNA. The sample has about 170,000 clones, 86% seen once; the top ten hold more than 3%. This rearrangement joins TRBV7-2 to TRBJ1-4; TRBD1 agrees at 9 bases. The sequenced sample consisted of peripheral blood. This TCR came from an older man with acute or convalescent COVID-19. CDR3 nucleotides: TGTGCCAGCAGGAAGGACAGGGGAAATGAAAAACTGTTTTTT. This encodes CASRKDRGNEKLFF.